Detailed here is one T cell receptor (beta chain). The sample is drawn from a study of blood T cell repertoires in COVID-19. Study context: PBMCs, B-cell-depleted T cells, or T cells were the source of the cDNA or gDNA that made up the material.

Cohort 3 donors counted as recovered after two negative PCRs, clearance, or resolved symptoms. The CDR3 contains 15 residues. Deletions cut 2 bases from V and 4 bases from J, with 12 bases between. Germline V CDR1 and CDR2: SGHDN, FVKESK. The assay was immunoSEQ multiplex PCR, and TCRdb's table has in-frame clones only and misses some. The sample records approximately 470,000 clones, approximately 90% being singletons. The TCR originated in a woman between 18 and 29 years old who had recovered from COVID-19. The specimen was PBMCs or T cells enriched from blood (not recorded which). The chain joins TRBV14 to TRBJ1-3; D possibly corresponds to TRBD1 (6 bases). The CDR3 DNA sequence: TGTGCCAGCAGCCAAACTGGACAGTACGGAAACACCATATATTTT. Translation: CASSQTGQYGNTIYF.